The 20 T cell receptor beta chains below were found in one sample sequenced in a study of tumor-infiltrating lymphocytes in primary liver carcinoma (dated by TCRdb to the late 2010s). TRIzol reagent was used to extract blood RNA from unsorted whole blood, while the DNeasy Blood & Tissue kit provided the germline DNA. The reads were generated on an Illumina HiSeq 2500. A constant-region primer and ProtoScript II reverse transcriptase were used to reverse-transcribe TCRbeta-specific cDNA from approximately 450 ng total RNA. Construction of the TCRbeta libraries relied on three nested rounds of multiplex PCR, following a slightly modified ARM-PCR procedure. The first two PCR rounds used multiplex TRBV1-TRBV30 forward primers with a Cbeta reverse primer, each for about 9 cycles. TCRdb reprocessing: public reads trimmed at Q25 with fastp, clones called with MiXCR, in-frame beta chains kept. Each CDR3 protein appears once, grouped with its most common genes and DNA. Across this sample there are just over 300,000 distinct CDR3 sequences, with around 50% seen only once. The ten largest clonotypes hold approximately 17% of the sample.

Material for sequencing was peripheral blood. The receptors were sampled from a woman under 40 with primary liver carcinoma and hepatitis B virus infection.

This clonotype is a singleton in its sample. The chain is built from TRBV7-9 and TRBJ1-6; no reliable D call. This CDR3 spans 11 amino acids. Trimming took 3 bases from V and 7 from J, leaving 1 base between them. CDR1 and CDR2 (germline): SEHNR, FQNEAQ (reference sequence). CDR3 in DNA: TGTGCCAGCAGCTTGAATTCACCCCTCCACTTT. Translating it yields CASSLNSPLHF.

This rearrangement joins TRBV11-2 to TRBJ2-3; 7 positions match TRBD2. The V and J ends lost 8 bases and 11 bases, in that order; junction bases with no gene match: 13. CDR3 length equals 13 residues. Looked up from germline, CDR1 is SGHAT and CDR2 is FQNNGV. The CDR3 loop reads CASGPDSGEGQYF. For the CDR3, the DNA is TGTGCCAGCGGCCCAGACAGCGGGGAGGGGCAGTATTTT.

V gene TRBV6-6 combines with J gene TRBJ1-1; weak D call: TRBD1 (5 bases). Germline lookup yields CDR1 MNHNY and CDR2 SVGAGI (reference sequence). Deletions cut 8 bases from V and 1 base from J, with 11 bases between. CDR3 length: 13 amino acids. The CDR3 DNA is TGTGCCAGCCGGACATATGAGAACACTGAAGCTTTCTTT. Protein sequence: CASRTYENTEAFF.

In its sample, this clonotype was seen a few times. The junction departs from germline at one end; a sequencing error may be responsible. Here the CDR3 reads CAISARGTDFPGANILTF. Here the CDR3 DNA reads TGTGCCATCAGTGCTCGGGGCACGGACTTCCCTGGGGCCAACATCCTGACTTTC. J is TRBJ2-6 and V is TRBV10-3; D assignment may be TRBD1 or TRBD2 (5 bases each). The CDR3 covers 18 residues. Germline assignment: CDR1 ENHRY and CDR2 SYGVKD.

The chain joins TRBV13 to TRBJ2-3; D may correspond to TRBD1 or TRBD2 (5 bases each). CDR3 length equals 15 residues. CDR1 and CDR2 from the germline V gene are PRHDT and FYEKMQ (reference sequence). Trimming left V 4 bases short and J 0 bases short, with 11 bases between. As DNA, the CDR3 is TGTGCCAGCAGCTCAAGGGACGGTAGCACAGATACGCAGTATTTT. It is translated as CASSSRDGSTDTQYF.

This clonotype was counted once. Without the conserved terminal phenylalanine or tryptophan, this CDR3 likely stems from a read error. V is TRBV7-8 and J is TRBJ2-5; TRBD2 is a possible D gene (5 bases). The CDR3 totals 15 residues. Germline-derived CDR1 and CDR2 are SGHVS and FQNEAQ. V lost 1 base and J 5 bases, leaving 14 bases between the germline ends. CDR3: CASSLVTRGLETQYL. CDR3 DNA: TGTGCCAGCAGCTTAGTCACTAGAGGTCTGGAGACCCAGTACCTC.

Only one count was recorded for this clonotype. At one end, the junction sequence differs from germline, possibly due to a read error. This chain uses TRBV11-2 with TRBJ1-1; no clear D. The CDR3 spans 13 residues. Germline values: CDR1 SGHAT, CDR2 FQNNGV. The CDR3 loop is CTSTWVVNTEAFF. The CDR3 DNA is TGTACCAGCACCTGGGTGGTGAACACTGAAGCATTCTTT. Filled out from reference TRBV11-2 and TRBJ1-1, the complete variable domain reads EAGVAQSPRYKIIEKRQSVAFWCNPISGHATLYWYQQILGQGPKLLIQFQNNGVVDDSQLPKDRFSAERLKGVDSTLKIQPAKLEDSAVYLCTSTWVVNTEAFFGQGTRLTVV.

This clonotype has a handful of counts. This chain links TRBV6-5 with TRBJ2-1; 9 positions agree with TRBD2. CDR1 MNHEY and CDR2 SVGAGI come from the germline V gene. The CDR3 consists of 15 residues. J was trimmed by 7 bases and V by 2 bases; bases with no gene match: 6. DNA for the CDR3: TGTGCCAGCAGTTACGGGGCTAGCGGGAAGAATGAGCAGTTCTTC. Amino acid sequence: CASSYGASGKNEQFF.

In regard to this clonotype: A much larger clone is a single base away; this may be a read error. No conserved phenylalanine or tryptophan is present at the end of the CDR3, so a read error is the likely explanation. The CDR3 loop reads CASIPRGNTEAFL. In nucleotides, the CDR3 is TGTGCCAGCATTCCGCGGGGGAACACTGAAGCTTTCTTA. The V and J genes are TRBV13 and TRBJ1-1; no firm D call. Trimming left V 7 bases short and J 1 base short, with 10 bases between. Germline V gene sequence: CDR1 PRHDT, CDR2 FYEKMQ (reference sequence). The CDR3 covers 13 residues.

Worth noting for this clonotype: Possible read error: a much larger clone is one base away. V is TRBV29-1 and J is TRBJ2-7, with D possibly being TRBD2 (5 bases). V shed 4 bases and J shed 2 bases, with 12 bases lying between them. The CDR3 is made up of 13 amino acids. Germline CDR1 SQVTM, CDR2 ANQGSEA. The CDR3 loop is CSVARESPYEQYF. The CDR3 DNA is TGCAGCGTTGCTAGGGAGAGCCCCTACGAGCAGTACTTC.

Turning to this clonotype: A much larger clone lies a single base off, so this may be a read error. V usage is TRBV6-1 and J usage is TRBJ2-3, with D perhaps matching TRBD1 or TRBD2 (6 bases each). Germline values: CDR1 MNHNS, CDR2 SASEGT. Trimming cost V 10 bases and J 1 base, with 18 bases left between them. The CDR3 runs 15 residues. The CDR3: CATGPYGGGTDTQYF. The CDR3 nucleotides are TGTGCCACAGGTCCGTACGGGGGCGGCACAGATACGCAGTATTTT.

Only a few counts were recorded for this clonotype. The gene calls are TRBV6-2 or TRBV6-3 and TRBJ2-5; D remains ambiguous. The length of the CDR3 is 12 residues. Germline CDR1 MNHEY, CDR2 SVGEGT. V lost 6 bases to trimming and J lost 5 bases, with 10 bases between them. The CDR3 bases are TGTGCCAGCAGCGGGTATGAGGAGACCCAGTACTTC. Its translation is CASSGYEETQYF.

This clonotype turned up a few times. The chain is built from TRBV7-3 and TRBJ2-5, with TRBD2 matching 12 bases. CDR1 and CDR2 (germline): SGHTA, FQGTGA. The CDR3 is made up of 16 amino acids. V lost 5 bases and J lost 4; bases outside the gene matches: 8. Here the CDR3 reads CASSRQPGLAGETQYF. The CDR3 DNA reads TGTGCCAGCAGCAGACAACCGGGACTAGCGGGAGAGACCCAGTACTTC.

The chain recombines TRBV4-3 with TRBJ2-2; D is ambiguous. Germline V CDR1 and CDR2: LGHNA, YSLEER. The CDR3 extends over 16 amino acids. Trimming cost V 2 bases and J 5 bases, with 15 bases left between them. Written as DNA, the CDR3 is TGCGCCAGCAGCCAACTTGGACGGATGAAGACCGGGGAGCTGTTTTTT. Translated: CASSQLGRMKTGELFF.

Concerning this clonotype: One junction end does not reproduce the germline sequence, and a read error may be involved. The chain recombines TRBV6-2 or TRBV6-3 with TRBJ2-7; 7 bases are a match to TRBD2. Germline V gene lookup returns CDR1 MNHEY and CDR2 SVGEGT. The CDR3 is made up of 15 amino acids. The CDR3 nucleotides are TGTGTCAGCAGTTCGACCAGCGGGGCTACCTACGAGCAGTACTTC. It encodes CVSSSTSGATYEQYF.

The chain has TRBV6-1 and TRBJ1-5, with TRBD1 as a possible D gene (6 bases). Trimming stripped 1 base from V and 4 bases from J, with 8 bases between. The CDR3 spans 14 residues. Germline values: CDR1 MNHNS, CDR2 SASEGT. The CDR3 loop is CASSEGTENQPQHF. The CDR3 region has the DNA TGTGCCAGCAGTGAAGGGACAGAGAATCAGCCCCAGCATTTT.

This clonotype came up many times. The rearrangement uses TRBV12-3 or TRBV12-4 and TRBJ1-2; 7 bases agree with TRBD1. V lost 5 bases to trimming and J lost 7 bases; unmatched junction nucleotides: 13. There are 15 residues in the CDR3. CDR3 bases: TGTGCCAGCAGTCCGGACAGGCGCGGGGTCGGTGGCTACACCTTC. Translating gives CASSPDRRGVGGYTF.

This chain connects TRBV12-3 or TRBV12-4 to TRBJ2-4; possible D gene TRBD1, 5 bases. There are 15 residues in the CDR3. V was shortened by 4 bases and J by 2 bases, with 12 bases between the two germline ends. This CDR3 is CASSSQGWTKNIQYF. The CDR3 DNA sequence: TGTGCCAGCAGTTCTCAGGGTTGGACCAAAAACATTCAGTACTTC.

This chain uses TRBV29-1 with TRBJ1-3, with no clear D. In germline, CDR1 is SQVTM, CDR2 ANQGSEA. CDR3 length equals 14 residues. V gave up 6 bases and J gave up 9 bases, with 21 bases separating them. The CDR3 bases are TGCAGCGTCTATACCAAGCGTTCCGGTAGCACCATATATTTT. It yields the protein CSVYTKRSGSTIYF. Supplemented by reference TRBV29-1 and TRBJ1-3, the full variable domain reads SAVISQKPSRDICQRGTSLTIQCQVDSQVTMMFWYRQQPGQSLTLIATANQGSEATYESGFVIDKFPISRPNLTFSTLTVSNMSPEDSSIYLCSVYTKRSGSTIYFGEGSWLTVV.

With respect to this clonotype: At one of its ends the junction is not consistent with the germline gene, which may arise from a read error. This rearrangement joins TRBV28 to TRBJ2-2, with D possibly matching TRBD2 (5 bases). The CDR3 contains 19 residues. Looked up from germline, CDR1 is MDHEN and CDR2 is SYDVKM. The CDR3 is CASSLHRLLPDDNTGELYF. CDR3 sequence (DNA): TGTGCCAGCAGTTTACACCGACTACTCCCCGATGATAACACCGGGGAGCTGTATTTT.